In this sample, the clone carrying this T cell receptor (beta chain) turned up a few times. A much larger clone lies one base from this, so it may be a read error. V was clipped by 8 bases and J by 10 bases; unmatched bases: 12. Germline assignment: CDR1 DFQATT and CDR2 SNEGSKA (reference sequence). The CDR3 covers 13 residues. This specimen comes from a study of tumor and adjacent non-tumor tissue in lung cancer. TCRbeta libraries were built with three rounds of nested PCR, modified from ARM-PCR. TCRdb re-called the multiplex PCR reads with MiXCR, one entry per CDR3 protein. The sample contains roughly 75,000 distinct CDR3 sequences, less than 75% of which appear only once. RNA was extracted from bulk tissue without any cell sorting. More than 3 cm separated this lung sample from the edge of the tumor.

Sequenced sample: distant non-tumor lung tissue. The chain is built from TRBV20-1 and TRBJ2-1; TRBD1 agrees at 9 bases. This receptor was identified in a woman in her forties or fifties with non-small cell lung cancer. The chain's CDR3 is CSTGQGLKWEQFF. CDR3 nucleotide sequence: TGCAGTACTGGACAGGGGCTGAAGTGGGAGCAGTTCTTC.